The rows below give T cell receptor beta chains drawn from one sample of a study of OX40 agonist ivuxolimab in advanced cancers. Libraries were prepared by immunoSEQ multiplex PCR; TCRdb keeps only in-frame clonotypes and omits some of them. The sample has 60,000 or so clones, roughly 89% seen once. The sample consisted of CD4+ or CD8+ T cells sorted from blood, taken in a trial of the OX40 agonist ivuxolimab. The receptors come from an adult with an advanced solid tumor such as melanoma, head and neck, liver or kidney cancer. Both conserved end residues are part of each CDR3.

CDR3 protein | CDR3 length | J gene | V gene
CASSPSEVGDTQYF | 14 | TRBJ2-3 | TRBV11-2
CASSLRLGYEQYF | 13 | TRBJ2-7 | TRBV5-5
CASSVEGQGGNTIYF | 15 | TRBJ1-3 | TRBV9
CASSEGGRGTQYF | 13 | TRBJ2-5 | TRBV5-4
CASSNRQGTQYF | 12 | TRBJ2-3 | TRBV5-8
CASISGGDAYNEQFF | 15 | TRBJ2-1 | TRBV5-1
CASSHGTENEAFF | 13 | TRBJ1-1 | TRBV7-8
CAWGRMGKADTEAFF | 15 | TRBJ1-1 | TRBV30
CASSRAPNSPLHF | 13 | TRBJ1-6 | TRBV2
CATSGRLAGAFWGETQYF | 18 | TRBJ2-5 | TRBV15